The present T cell receptor (beta chain) was sequenced within a study of OX40 agonist ivuxolimab in advanced cancers. Sequencing used immunoSEQ multiplex PCR; TCRdb keeps in-frame clones, though not all of them. This table holds about 93,000 clones, around 90% found once. The CDR3 runs 15 residues. CDR1 and CDR2 from the germline V gene are LNHDA and SQIVND (reference sequence). Trimming shortened V by 7 bases and J by 7 bases, and 20 bases separated the two germline ends. This clonotype originated in an adult with an advanced solid tumor such as melanoma, head and neck, liver or kidney cancer. The chain employs TRBV19 and TRBJ1-5; maybe TRBD1 (5 bases). Sequences were derived from CD4+ or CD8+ T cells sorted from blood, sampled in a trial of the OX40 agonist ivuxolimab. Here the CDR3 reads CASTPQGMSSQPQHF. The CDR3 DNA reads TGTGCCAGTACACCCCAGGGAATGTCAAGCCAGCCCCAGCATTTT.